The 21 T cell receptor beta chains reported below all come from one sample, sequenced in a study of cytomegalovirus exposure and HLA in healthy donors. Use of 60 Vbeta and 13 Jbeta primers characterized the PCR. The repertoire was sequenced with immunoSEQ multiplex PCR; TCRdb's copy has only in-frame clones and lacks some. This table has 80,000 to 130,000 clones, 70% to 85% appearing once. Sequencing was carried out using PBMCs. All receptors derive from a woman under 30 in good health and CMV-seronegative.

This chain uses TRBV6-4 with TRBJ2-5; TRBD1 matches 9 bases. The germline gives CDR1 MRHNA, CDR2 SNTAGT. The CDR3 extends over 13 amino acids. Trimming removed 4 bases from V and 5 bases from J; junction bases left unmatched: 2. The DNA of the CDR3 is TGTGCCAGCAGTGGGGACAGGGAGGAGACCCAGTACTTC. Protein: CASSGDREETQYF.

V and J are TRBV7-6 and TRBJ2-5, with D possibly being TRBD2 (6 bases). The CDR3 extends over 17 amino acids. Trimming took off 5 bases at V and 1 base at J, with 20 bases between the two ends. Germline V gene sequence: CDR1 SGHVS, CDR2 FNYEAQ. The CDR3 region has the DNA TGTGCCAGCAGCCCCACGACTAGGATCGTCCTCCAAGAGACCCAGTACTTC. Protein: CASSPTTRIVLQETQYF.

The CDR3: CASSLHMKNEQFF. CDR3 bases: TGCGCCAGCAGTCTACACATGAAAAATGAGCAGTTCTTC. This chain links TRBV23-1 with TRBJ2-1; D is undetermined. TRBV23-1 is treated as an ORF (open reading frame) with a function not yet certain. The germline V and J ends were trimmed by 4 bases and 7 bases, with 11 bases remaining between them. The CDR3 extends over 13 amino acids.

The V and J genes are TRBV6-1 and TRBJ1-1, with D maybe TRBD1 (5 bases). CDR3 size: 13 residues. Trimming left V 8 bases short and J 4 bases short, with 14 bases between. Germline-derived CDR1 and CDR2 are MNHNS and SASEGT. The CDR3 loop is CASQPSGVTEAFF. The DNA of the CDR3 is TGTGCCAGCCAACCTTCGGGGGTCACTGAAGCTTTCTTT.

The CDR3 DNA follows: TGTGCCAGCAGTGCACCGGCGGGTGGCTATGGCTACACCTTC. Translated: CASSAPAGGYGYTF. The V call is TRBV2, the J call TRBJ1-2; D remains unclear. Trimming removed 4 bases from V and 4 bases from J, with 13 bases in between. The CDR3 totals 14 residues. CDR1 is SNHLY, CDR2 FYNNEI, per germline.

The chain employs TRBV6-4 and TRBJ2-3; 15 nucleotides line up with TRBD2. CDR1 is MRHNA and CDR2 is SNTAGT in the germline V gene. The CDR3 contains 16 residues. The V segment lost 2 bases and the J segment 4 bases; nucleotides outside the gene matches: 1. Here the CDR3 reads CASSDGLAGGPDTQYF. The CDR3 region has the DNA TGTGCCAGCAGTGACGGACTAGCGGGAGGGCCAGATACGCAGTATTTT.

The chain links TRBV4-1 to TRBJ2-5; TRBD1 might be the D (6 bases). In germline, CDR1 is MGHRA, CDR2 YSYEKL. V was clipped by 0 bases and J by 4 bases, with 18 bases between them. There are 17 residues in the CDR3. CDR3 bases: TGCGCCAGCAGCCAAGAGTTGAGATGGGAAGGGGGAGAGACCCAGTACTTC. Protein: CASSQELRWEGGETQYF.

The chain has TRBV28 and TRBJ1-1, with D possibly being TRBD1 (6 bases). This CDR3 region has 14 residues. Germline CDR1 reads MDHEN; CDR2 reads SYDVKM. V was cut by 6 bases and J by 0 bases, with 11 bases left in between. CDR3 in DNA: TGTGCCAGCAGCCCGGGACACCTGAACACTGAAGCTTTCTTT. It is translated as CASSPGHLNTEAFF.

This clone was seen a few times. The chain combines TRBV21-1 with TRBJ2-1; the table's D call of TRBD2 was not tested on the DNA. TRBV21-1 counts as a pseudogene. The CDR3 is made up of 20 amino acids. The CDR3 region has the DNA TGTGCCAGCAGCAAAAACGGGCCGTCCCTAGCGGGGGGAAACTACAATGAGCAGTTCTTC. Translating gives CASSKNGPSLAGGNYNEQFF.

This chain uses TRBV7-9 with TRBJ1-6, with unresolved D. The CDR3 totals 15 residues. In germline, CDR1 is SEHNR, CDR2 FQNEAQ (reference sequence). The V end lost 4 bases, the J end lost 6 bases, and 13 bases lay between the germline ends. CDR3 region: CASSSPGFSNSPLHF. CDR3 coding DNA: TGTGCCAGCAGCTCTCCCGGGTTTAGTAATTCACCCCTCCACTTT.

The chain employs TRBV10-2 and TRBJ2-1, with 13 bases matching TRBD2. The CDR3 runs to 16 residues. With V trimmed by 2 bases and J by 2 bases, 0 bases remained unmatched. Per germline, CDR1 WSHSY and CDR2 SAAADI. The DNA of the CDR3 is TGCGCCAGCAGTGAGACTAGCGGGGGGGCCTACAATGAGCAGTTCTTC. Its protein is CASSETSGGAYNEQFF.

The rearrangement joins TRBV7-3 to TRBJ2-1; D is perhaps TRBD1 (5 bases). Trimming removed 5 bases at V and 0 bases at J, with 23 bases between. CDR1 SGHTA and CDR2 FQGTGA come from the germline V gene. The CDR3 spans 19 residues. Here the CDR3 DNA reads TGTGCCAGCAGCCCCAGGGTCAAGGCTTACACGGGCTCCTACAATGAGCAGTTCTTC. This sequence encodes CASSPRVKAYTGSYNEQFF.

This clone has just a few counts. This chain joins TRBV19 and TRBJ1-4, with TRBD1 matching 7 bases. Germline lookup yields CDR1 LNHDA and CDR2 SQIVND (reference sequence). This CDR3 has 12 residues. V was clipped by 9 bases and J by 5 bases; unmatched bases: 3. The CDR3 DNA is TGTGCCAGCACGACAGGGAATGAAAAACTGTTTTTT. This encodes CASTTGNEKLFF. The full variable domain, rest sourced from reference TRBV19 and TRBJ1-4, is DGGITQSPKYLFRKEGQNVTLSCEQNLNHDAMYWYRQDPGQGLRLIYYSQIVNDFQKGDIAEGYSVSREKKESFPLTVTSAQKNPTAFYLCASTTGNEKLFFGSGTQLSVL.

This clone was seen a few times. V and J are TRBV4-3 and TRBJ2-3; 10 nucleotides line up with TRBD2. CDR1 is LGHNA, CDR2 YSLEER, per germline. After removal of 0 bases from V and 6 bases from J, the junction contained 9 bases not matched to a gene. There are 17 residues in the CDR3. In DNA form, the CDR3 reads TGCGCCAGCAGCCAAGATGATACTAGCGGGGCGTGGGATACGCAGTATTTT. Translating gives CASSQDDTSGAWDTQYF.

The chain combines TRBV5-1 with TRBJ2-5; TRBD1 is a possible D gene (6 bases). Matching the DNA end better, TRBJ2-7 makes the J call doubtful. The germline V gene has CDR1 SGHRS and CDR2 YFSETQ. This CDR3 has 13 residues. The CDR3 DNA reads TGCGCCAGCAGCTCCAGGGGATCCTACGAGCAGTACTTC. Its translation is CASSSRGSYEQYF.

This clone appeared a single time. The chain employs TRBV2 and TRBJ1-6; D uncertain. The germline V gene encodes CDR1 SNHLY and CDR2 FYNNEI. The CDR3 consists of 15 residues. With 5 bases removed from V and 4 bases from J, the gap between germline ends came to 12 bases. The CDR3 DNA reads as TGTGCCAGCAGTTTGTCTACCGCTTATAATTCACCCCTCCACTTT. Protein sequence: CASSLSTAYNSPLHF.

This chain joins TRBV5-1 and TRBJ2-1; the match to TRBD1 covers 7 bases. Germline CDR1 is SGHRS and CDR2 is YFSETQ. The CDR3 covers 12 residues. V shed 4 bases and J 6 bases; nucleotides not matched to a gene: 1. This CDR3 is CASSRDSNEQFF. Written as DNA, the CDR3 is TGCGCCAGCAGCCGGGACAGCAATGAGCAGTTCTTC.

V usage is TRBV29-1 and J usage is TRBJ2-4; 13 positions match TRBD2. Germline lookup yields CDR1 SQVTM and CDR2 ANQGSEA. V trimming: 6 bases; J trimming: 2 bases; junction bases outside the gene matches: 7. This CDR3 is 16 amino acids long. The CDR3 is CSVLGTSGITKNIQYF. DNA of the CDR3: TGCAGCGTCCTGGGGACTAGCGGGATAACCAAAAACATTCAGTACTTC.

The sample holds one count of this clone. This chain links TRBV5-1 with TRBJ2-1; 11 bases are shared with TRBD2. Per germline, CDR1 SGHRS and CDR2 YFSETQ. This CDR3 is built from 15 residues. The ends lost 2 bases at V and 6 bases at J; junction bases unmatched: 4. The CDR3 spells CASSLLAGEANEQFF. In DNA form, the CDR3 reads TGCGCCAGCAGCTTACTAGCGGGAGAGGCCAATGAGCAGTTCTTC.

The chain carries TRBV28 and TRBJ2-7; TRBD2 matches at 7 bases. The CDR3 extends over 16 amino acids. The trim removed 3 bases at V and 4 bases at J, leaving 12 bases unmatched. Germline-derived CDR1 and CDR2 are MDHEN and SYDVKM. As DNA, the CDR3 is TGTGCCAGCAGTTTTCCTCTAGCGGACACTGAGTACGAGCAGTACTTC. It codes for CASSFPLADTEYEQYF.

This clone showed up just a few times. The CDR3 sequence: CASGGQGSYEQYF. CDR3 DNA sequence: TGTGCCAGCGGGGGACAGGGGTCCTACGAGCAGTACTTC. This rearrangement joins TRBV6-1 to TRBJ2-7; 10 bases are a match to TRBD1. This CDR3 comprises 13 residues. V trimming: 8 bases; J trimming: 1 base; junction bases outside the gene matches: 2. Germline V gene sequence: CDR1 MNHNS, CDR2 SASEGT.